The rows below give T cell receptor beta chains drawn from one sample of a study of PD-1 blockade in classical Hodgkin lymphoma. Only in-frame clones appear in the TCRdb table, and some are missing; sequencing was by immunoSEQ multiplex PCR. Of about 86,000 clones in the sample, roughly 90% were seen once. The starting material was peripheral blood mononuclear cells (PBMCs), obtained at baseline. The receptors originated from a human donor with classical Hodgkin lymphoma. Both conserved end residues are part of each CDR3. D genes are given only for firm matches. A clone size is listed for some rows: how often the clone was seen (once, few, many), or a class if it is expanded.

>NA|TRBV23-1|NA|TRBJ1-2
TGCGCCAGCAGTCAATTAACCCGACTCTATGGCTACACCTTC
CASSQLTRLYGYTF
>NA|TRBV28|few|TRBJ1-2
TGTGCCAGCACCGGTGATAACTATGGCTACACCTTC
CASTGDNYGYTF
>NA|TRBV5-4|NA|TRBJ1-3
TGTGCCAGCAGCGCCGGGACTGGGAGCTCTGGAAACACCATATATTTT
CASSAGTGSSGNTIYF
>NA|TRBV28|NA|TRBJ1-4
TGTGCCAGCAGATCAGGGGACGCAAAACTGTTTTTT
CASRSGDAKLFF
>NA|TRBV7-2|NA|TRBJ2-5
TGTGCCAGCAGCTTACCCCTCGGAGGGAGGAGACAGACCCAGTACTTC
CASSLPLGGRRQTQYF
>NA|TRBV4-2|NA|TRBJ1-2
TGTGCCAGCAGCCCCTTGGGGGGGGGCGCTAACTATGGCTACACCTTC
CASSPLGGGANYGYTF
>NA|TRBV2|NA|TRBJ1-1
TGTGCCAGCACCGTACAGGGCCTAATTGAAGCTTTCTTT
CASTVQGLIEAFF
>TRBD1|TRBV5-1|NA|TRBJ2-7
TGCGCCAGCAGCCCCCTGCCGGGACAGGGGGCCTACGAGCAGTACTTC
CASSPLPGQGAYEQYF
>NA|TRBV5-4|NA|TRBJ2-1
TGTGCCAGCAGTACGACGGGACTCCAATACAATGAGCAGTTCTTC
CASSTTGLQYNEQFF
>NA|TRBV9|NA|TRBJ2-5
TGTGCCAGCAGCGTAGGCAAGACAAAAGAGACCCAGTACTTC
CASSVGKTKETQYF
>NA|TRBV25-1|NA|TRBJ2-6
TGTGCCAGCAGGGGGACAGGGGCCAACGTCCTGACTTTC
CASRGTGANVLTF
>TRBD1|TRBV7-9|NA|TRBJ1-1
TGTGCCAGCAGCTATCCTCACGGGACAGAGAGGAACACTGAAGCTTTCTTT
CASSYPHGTERNTEAFF
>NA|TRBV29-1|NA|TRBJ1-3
TGCAGCGTTCAAGACAGTGGAAACACCATATATTTT
CSVQDSGNTIYF
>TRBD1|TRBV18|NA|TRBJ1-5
TGTGCCAGCTCACCCTACGCGGACAGGGCGGGTCAGCCCCAGCATTTT
CASSPYADRAGQPQHF
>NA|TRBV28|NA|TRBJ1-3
TGTGCCAGCTCCGGCGGGACAAGCTCTGGAAACACCATATATTTT
CASSGGTSSGNTIYF
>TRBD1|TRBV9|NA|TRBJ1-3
TGTGCCAGCAGCGTAGAAGCGGACAGGGTACACACCATATATTTT
CASSVEADRVHTIYF
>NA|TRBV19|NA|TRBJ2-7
TGTGCCAGTAGTATAGGCCAGACCTCCTACGAGCAGTACTTC
CASSIGQTSYEQYF
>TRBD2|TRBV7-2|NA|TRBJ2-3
TGTGCCAGCAGCTTAACGTTGCTAGCGGGAGACACAGATACGCAGTATTTT
CASSLTLLAGDTDTQYF
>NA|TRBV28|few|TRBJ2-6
TGTGCCACTCGGGGGGGTGACAGGGCTGGGGCCAACGTCCTGACTTTC
CATRGGDRAGANVLTF
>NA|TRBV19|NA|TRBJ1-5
TGTGCCAGTAGTATAGCCCCGGACAGCAATCAGCCCCAGCATTTT
CASSIAPDSNQPQHF
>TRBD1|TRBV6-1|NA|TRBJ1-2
TGTGCCAGCAGGGGGGGGACAGCCTATGGCTACACCTTC
CASRGGTAYGYTF
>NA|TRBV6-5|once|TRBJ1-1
TGTGCCAGCCAGGACAGAGACAACACTGAAGCTTTCTTT
CASQDRDNTEAFF
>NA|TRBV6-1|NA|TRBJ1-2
TGTGCCAGCAGTGGGGACCTGAACTATGGCTACACCTTC
CASSGDLNYGYTF
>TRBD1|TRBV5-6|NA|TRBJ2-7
TGTGCCAGCAGCCCACTCCTTGTAAAGGGACAGGGGTCCTACGAGCAGTACTTC
CASSPLLVKGQGSYEQYF
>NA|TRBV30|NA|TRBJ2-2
TGTGCCCGGGCGGTCGGAACCGGGGAGCTGTTTTTT
CARAVGTGELFF
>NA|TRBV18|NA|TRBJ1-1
TGTGCCAGCTCCCAATCAAGTACTGAAGCTTTCTTT
CASSQSSTEAFF
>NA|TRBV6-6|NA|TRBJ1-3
TGTGCCAGCACTCCGGGACCCTCTGGAAACACCATATATTTT
CASTPGPSGNTIYF
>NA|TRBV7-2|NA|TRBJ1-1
TGTGCCAGCAGCTCTAGGATCGAAGCTTTCTTT
CASSSRIEAFF
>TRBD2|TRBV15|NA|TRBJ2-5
TGTGCCACCAGCAAAGAGAAATTCGGGACTAGCGGGATATCTAAAGAGACCCAGTACTTC
CATSKEKFGTSGISKETQYF
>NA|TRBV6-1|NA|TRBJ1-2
TGTGCCACCGGGGCCTCGTCGGGGGATGGCTACACCTTC
CATGASSGDGYTF
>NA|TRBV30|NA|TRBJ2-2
TGTGCCTGGAGTGTACGCACAGGAACGAACACCGGGGAGCTGTTTTTT
CAWSVRTGTNTGELFF
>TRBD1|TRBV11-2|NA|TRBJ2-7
TGTGCCAGCGCCCCCCTGTGGCAGGGGGCTTACGAGCAGTACTTC
CASAPLWQGAYEQYF
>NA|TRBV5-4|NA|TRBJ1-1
TGTGCCAGCACCTCCAGGACAGCATACAACACTGAAGCTTTCTTT
CASTSRTAYNTEAFF
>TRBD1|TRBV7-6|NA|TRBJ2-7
TGTGCCAGCAGCCCGGACAGGCACGAGCAGTACTTC
CASSPDRHEQYF
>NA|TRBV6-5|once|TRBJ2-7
TGTGCCAGCAGTCCCCCAGACACCTCCTACGAGCAGTACTTC
CASSPPDTSYEQYF
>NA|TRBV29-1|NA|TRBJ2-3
TGCAGCGAATCGCGCGGGACTGACGGTCTGTATTTT
CSESRGTDGLYF
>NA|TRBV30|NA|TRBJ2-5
TGTGCCTGGAGTGAGAGCCCCCCAAGAGGGCTCCAAGAGACCCAGTACTTC
CAWSESPPRGLQETQYF
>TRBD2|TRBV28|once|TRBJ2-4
TGTGCCAGCAGTCCTGGGACTAGCGGGAGTTTACTGGGGTACTTC
CASSPGTSGSLLGYF
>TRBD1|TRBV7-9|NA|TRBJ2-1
TGTGCCAGCAGCTTACAACCTGGACAGGGTTGGAATGAGCAGTTCTTC
CASSLQPGQGWNEQFF
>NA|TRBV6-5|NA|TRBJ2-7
TGTGCCAGCAGTTACTCGACGGGCCTCAGCTCCTACGAGCAGTACTTC
CASSYSTGLSSYEQYF
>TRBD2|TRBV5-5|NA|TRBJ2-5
TGTGCCAGCAGCTTGGGGGTTCTAGCGGGAGTCGGAGAGACCCAGTACTTC
CASSLGVLAGVGETQYF
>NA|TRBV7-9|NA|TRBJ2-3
TGTGCCAGCAGCTTAACTGAGGGAAGTACAGATACGCAGTATTTT
CASSLTEGSTDTQYF
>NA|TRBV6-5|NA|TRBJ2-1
TGTGCCAGCAGTTACTCGTCCAGCGTCCAGTTCTTC
CASSYSSSVQFF
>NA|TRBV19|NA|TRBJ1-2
TGTGCCAGTAGTATCGCCAACGGGGACTATGGCTACACCTTC
CASSIANGDYGYTF
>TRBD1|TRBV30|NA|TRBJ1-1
TGTGCCTGGAGGGGAGGGACAGGAGCAACTGAAGCTTTCTTT
CAWRGGTGATEAFF
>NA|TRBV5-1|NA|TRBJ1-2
TGCGCCAGCAGCTTGGAGCCAGGGGTTAACTATGGCTACACCTTC
CASSLEPGVNYGYTF
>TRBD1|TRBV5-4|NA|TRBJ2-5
TGTGCCAGCAGCTTTGCAGGGGGCGAGGAGACCCAGTACTTC
CASSFAGGEETQYF
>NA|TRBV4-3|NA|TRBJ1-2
TGCGCCAGCAGCCTAGACAGGTTCTGGGGGGTCAATGGCTACACCTTC
CASSLDRFWGVNGYTF
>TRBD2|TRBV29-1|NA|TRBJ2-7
TGCAGCGTTTTAGGAGCGGGAGGGCCTAGCTCCTACGAGCAGTACTTC
CSVLGAGGPSSYEQYF